One and the same sample provided the 23 T cell receptor beta chains below, sequenced in a study of CD8+ T cells in alopecia areata. Treatment in this sample: oral pan-JAK inhibitor, 5-10 mg twice daily. RNA was extracted and reverse transcribed into cDNA as the sequencing template. TCRdb's table, derived via immunoSEQ multiplex PCR, lists solely in-frame clones and lacks some. Of 270,000 or so clones listed, roughly 60% are singletons. The specimen was CD4+ T cells sorted from blood, collected at week 24, from a patient treated with tofacitinib. The receptors shown here come from a human donor with alopecia areata.

This rearrangement joins TRBV29-1 to TRBJ2-1; D remains unclear. Germline V CDR1 and CDR2: SQVTM, ANQGSEA. The V and J ends lost 4 bases and 0 bases respectively, with 10 bases between them. The CDR3 contains 14 residues. The CDR3: CSVVPLPSYNEQFF. DNA for the CDR3: TGCAGCGTTGTCCCCTTACCCTCCTACAATGAGCAGTTCTTC.

J is TRBJ1-2 and V is TRBV4-1; D remains unclear. The CDR3 is made up of 15 amino acids. Germline loops: CDR1 MGHRA, CDR2 YSYEKL. With 2 bases removed from V and 0 bases from J, the gap between germline ends came to 10 bases. The CDR3 loop reads CASSQQRITNYGYTF. The CDR3 DNA follows: TGCGCCAGCAGCCAACAAAGGATAACTAACTATGGCTACACCTTC.

The chain is built from TRBV29-1 and TRBJ1-5; 9 nucleotides align to TRBD1. CDR1 SQVTM and CDR2 ANQGSEA come from the germline V gene. The CDR3 runs 14 residues. The trim removed 6 bases at V and 4 bases at J, leaving 7 bases unmatched. The DNA of the CDR3 is TGCAGCGTGGCCGGGACAGGGCAAAATCAGCCCCAGCATTTT. This sequence encodes CSVAGTGQNQPQHF.

Here the CDR3 reads CASRGDNSYEQYF. CDR3 coding DNA: TGTGCCAGCAGAGGGGACAACTCCTACGAGCAGTACTTC. The chain links TRBV7-9 to TRBJ2-7, with a possible D match to TRBD1 (6 bases). Germline V CDR1 and CDR2: SEHNR, FQNEAQ (reference sequence). The V end lost 6 bases, the J end lost 0 bases, and 9 bases lay between the germline ends. This CDR3 has 13 amino acids.

This chain connects TRBV14 to TRBJ2-1; D uncertain. V gave up 1 base and J gave up 13 bases, with 11 bases separating them. The CDR3 has 12 amino acids. Germline values: CDR1 SGHDN, CDR2 FVKESK. CDR3 coding DNA: TGTGCCAGCAGCCAAGCAGGCTACACCCAGTTCTTC. Translating it yields CASSQAGYTQFF.

Only a few counts were recorded for this clone. The genes are TRBV14 and TRBJ1-1, with D tentatively TRBD1 (5 bases). The CDR3 is made up of 13 amino acids. Germline assignment: CDR1 SGHDN and CDR2 FVKESK. V was cut by 4 bases and J by 1 base, with 7 bases left in between. CDR3 bases: TGTGCCAGCAGCCTGACAGAGAACACTGAAGCTTTCTTT. Translation gives CASSLTENTEAFF.

The rearrangement links TRBV4-1 to TRBJ2-7; D gene unclear. The CDR3 has 13 residues. CDR1 is MGHRA and CDR2 is YSYEKL in the germline V gene. Trimming shortened V by 2 bases and J by 4 bases, and 9 bases separated the two germline ends. The DNA for the CDR3 is TGCGCCAGCAGCCAAACGGGCCCATACGAGCAGTACTTC. Its protein product is CASSQTGPYEQYF.

The chain carries TRBV7-2 and TRBJ1-6; D not certain. V lost 1 base and J lost 0, with 4 bases in between. The CDR3 is made up of 15 amino acids. Germline V CDR1 and CDR2: SGHTA, FQGNSA. CDR3 sequence (DNA): TGTGCCAGCAGCTTAGAGAGCTCCTATAATTCACCCCTCCACTTT. Translating gives CASSLESSYNSPLHF. The variable domain in full, completed from reference TRBV7-2 and TRBJ1-6, reads GAGVSQSPSNKVTEKGKDVELRCDPISGHTALYWYRQSLGQGLEFLIYFQGNSAPDKSGLPSDRFSAERTGGSVSTLTIQRTQQEDSAVYLCASSLESSYNSPLHFGNGTRLTVT.

This rearrangement joins TRBV2 to TRBJ2-5; tentative D call: TRBD2 (7 bases). This CDR3 is 15 amino acids long. With 11 bases removed from V and 4 bases from J, the gap between germline ends came to 23 bases. Per the germline V gene, CDR1 is SNHLY and CDR2 is FYNNEI. CDR3 nucleotides: TGTGCCCCTCTCCGACTAGGAGGGGGGGGAGAGACCCAGTACTTC. Translated, it gives CAPLRLGGGGETQYF.

The chain uses TRBV11-2 and TRBJ2-6, with D uncertain. The V and J ends lost 1 base and 4 bases respectively, with 5 bases between them. From germline, CDR1 is SGHAT and CDR2 FQNNGV. The CDR3 is 14 residues long. The CDR3 sequence is CASSLVAGANVLTF. For the CDR3, the DNA is TGTGCCAGCAGCTTAGTAGCCGGGGCCAACGTCCTGACTTTC. The full variable domain, rest sourced from reference TRBV11-2 and TRBJ2-6, is EAGVAQSPRYKIIEKRQSVAFWCNPISGHATLYWYQQILGQGPKLLIQFQNNGVVDDSQLPKDRFSAERLKGVDSTLKIQPAKLEDSAVYLCASSLVAGANVLTFGAGSRLTVL.

This sequence joins TRBV30 and TRBJ1-2; no clear D gene. Germline loops: CDR1 GTSNPN, CDR2 SVGIG (reference sequence). The CDR3 runs 12 residues. V lost 0 bases to trimming and J lost 5 bases, with 7 bases between them. The CDR3: CAWSVEWYGYTF. The CDR3 nucleotides read TGTGCCTGGAGTGTAGAATGGTATGGCTACACCTTC.

This clone was seen more than once but under ten times. This chain uses TRBV7-9 with TRBJ1-2, with TRBD1 identical over 7 bases. Germline CDR1 and CDR2: SEHNR and FQNEAQ (reference sequence). V lost 7 bases, J lost 4 bases, and 9 bases stayed unmatched. The CDR3 extends over 14 amino acids. The CDR3 sequence is CASTRSGTAYGYTF. The CDR3 bases are TGTGCCAGCACCCGAAGTGGGACAGCCTATGGCTACACCTTC.

The chain carries TRBV5-8 and TRBJ1-5; weak D call: TRBD1 (5 bases). The germline gives CDR1 SGHTS, CDR2 YDEGEE. This CDR3 has 15 residues. V was shortened by 3 bases and J by 3 bases, with 13 bases between the two germline ends. The DNA for the CDR3 is TGTGCCAGCAGCTACGAAGGGGCCTTCAATCAGCCCCAGCATTTT. Translated, it gives CASSYEGAFNQPQHF.

In its sample, this clone was seen a few times. The genes are TRBV14 and TRBJ2-6, with D possibly called TRBD1 or TRBD2 (5 bases each). V dropped 1 base and J dropped 2 bases, with 12 bases sitting between them. CDR3 size: 17 residues. From germline, CDR1 is SGHDN and CDR2 FVKESK. The CDR3 DNA reads TGTGCCAGCAGCCAAGGCCCGGGGCGAGCTGGGGCCAACGTCCTGACTTTC. It translates to CASSQGPGRAGANVLTF.

The chain links TRBV10-3 to TRBJ2-5; 8 nucleotides align to TRBD2. There are 13 residues in the CDR3. With V trimmed by 5 bases and J by 3 bases, 2 bases remained unmatched. CDR1 and CDR2 from the germline V gene are ENHRY and SYGVKD. CDR3 nucleotides: TGTGCCATCAGTACAGCGGGGGAAGAGACCCAGTACTTC. It is translated as CAISTAGEETQYF.

This clone was seen once. The rearrangement uses TRBV28 and TRBJ2-5, with D perhaps matching TRBD2 (5 bases). Germline lookup yields CDR1 MDHEN and CDR2 SYDVKM. The CDR3 sequence is 14 residues long. The V end was cut by 3 bases, the J end by 2 bases, with 10 bases between. The DNA for the CDR3 is TGTGCCAGCAGTTTGTCAGCGGCACAAGAGACCCAGTACTTC. Its translation: CASSLSAAQETQYF.

This clone has only one observation. The rearrangement links TRBV29-1 to TRBJ2-5; TRBD2 matches at 9 bases. This CDR3 has 14 residues. Germline V CDR1 and CDR2: SQVTM, ANQGSEA. V was clipped by 3 bases and J by 2 bases; unmatched bases: 4. The CDR3: CSVDSGGRQETQYF. The CDR3 coding sequence is TGCAGCGTTGATAGCGGGGGCCGGCAAGAGACCCAGTACTTC.

Worth noting for this clone: The same CDR3 is also encoded by other DNA sequences in this sample. CDR3: CSARDREKLFF. The CDR3 DNA reads as TGCAGTGCTAGAGATCGAGAAAAACTGTTTTTT. This chain links TRBV20-1 with TRBJ1-4, with D uncertain. V was trimmed by 0 bases and J by 8 bases, leaving 4 bases between them. This CDR3 region has 11 residues. Germline V gene sequence: CDR1 DFQATT, CDR2 SNEGSKA (reference sequence).

This clone was detected only a few times. The chain employs TRBV29-1 and TRBJ1-2; TRBD1 agrees at 8 bases. Germline V lookup: CDR1 SQVTM, CDR2 ANQGSEA. After removal of 5 bases from V and 4 bases from J, the junction contained 6 bases not matched to a gene. The CDR3 spans 13 residues. In nucleotides, the CDR3 is TGCAGCGTTTGGGACAGGCCCCCCTATGGCTACACCTTC. Translated, it gives CSVWDRPPYGYTF.

The chain couples TRBV2 to TRBJ1-2, with D maybe TRBD1 (5 bases). Germline V gene sequence: CDR1 SNHLY, CDR2 FYNNEI. There are 14 residues in the CDR3. V shed 6 bases and J shed 4 bases, with 15 bases lying between them. The CDR3 DNA follows: TGTGCCAGCAGACCGGGACCGACGGCCTATGGCTACACCTTC. Residues: CASRPGPTAYGYTF.

In its sample, this clone was seen once. The chain uses TRBV5-4 and TRBJ2-5; D may be TRBD2 (6 bases). V dropped 6 bases and J dropped 5 bases, with 17 bases sitting between them. Germline loops: CDR1 SGHNT, CDR2 YYREEE (reference sequence). The CDR3 has 14 residues. CDR3 nucleotides: TGTGCCAGCAACCCTGGGGGGACGGGGGAGACCCAGTACTTC. Its protein product is CASNPGGTGETQYF.

The CDR3 DNA follows: TGTGCCAGCAGCGTAGACGGGACGACCTACGAGCAGTACTTC. Translation gives CASSVDGTTYEQYF. This chain connects TRBV9 to TRBJ2-7; either TRBD1 or TRBD2 may fit D (5 bases each). CDR1 is SGDLS, CDR2 YYNGEE, per germline. This CDR3 comprises 14 residues. Trimming stripped 0 bases from V and 2 bases from J, with 9 bases between. The full variable domain, with the rest looked up from reference TRBV9 and TRBJ2-7, is DSGVTQTPKHLITATGQRVTLRCSPRSGDLSVYWYQQSLDQGLQFLIQYYNGEERAKGNILERFSAQQFPDLHSELNLSSLELGDSALYFCASSVDGTTYEQYFGPGTRLTVT.

The table lists this clone with a few counts. This sequence joins TRBV7-9 and TRBJ1-4; TRBD1 agrees at 7 bases. The CDR3 is 14 amino acids. Per the germline V gene, CDR1 is SEHNR and CDR2 is FQNEAQ (reference sequence). With V trimmed by 0 bases and J by 6 bases, 1 base remained unmatched. CDR3 sequence reads: CASSLARGDEKLFF. CDR3 DNA: TGTGCCAGCAGCTTAGCCAGGGGGGATGAAAAACTGTTTTTT.